The 5 T cell receptor beta chains in this list originate from one sample, sequenced in a study of blood T cell repertoires in COVID-19. Profiling relied on immunoSEQ multiplex PCR, and the TCRdb table lists in-frame clones only, not all of them. The sample shows around 25,000 clones, approximately 74% of them seen only once. The sample consisted of peripheral blood. All receptors derive from a man aged 50 or older with COVID-19, enrolled during active disease.

In its sample, this clone was seen a few times. This chain links TRBV28 with TRBJ1-1; D remains ambiguous. The CDR3 length is 14 residues. From germline, CDR1 is MDHEN and CDR2 SYDVKM. V was pared by 2 bases and J by 1 base, with 8 bases between. The DNA for the CDR3 is TGTGCCAGCAGTTTAGCGGGCGCGAACACTGAAGCTTTCTTT. It encodes CASSLAGANTEAFF.

This chain connects TRBV11-2 to TRBJ1-6, with D possibly being TRBD1 (6 bases). The V gene's germline CDR1 is SGHAT and CDR2 FQNNGV. This CDR3 comprises 16 residues. Trimming stripped 0 bases from V and 7 bases from J, with 13 bases between. The CDR3 region is CASSLEAGGSNSPLHF. CDR3 nucleotides: TGTGCCAGCAGCTTAGAAGCGGGGGGCTCCAATTCACCCCTCCACTTT.

The CDR3 reads CASSLGGQIGEKLFF. The DNA for the CDR3 is TGCGCCAGCAGCTTGGGTGGACAGATCGGTGAAAAACTGTTTTTT. This rearrangement joins TRBV5-1 to TRBJ1-4; maybe TRBD1 (6 bases). Deletions cut 0 bases from V and 7 bases from J, with 13 bases between. Germline CDR1 reads SGHRS; CDR2 reads YFSETQ. CDR3 length equals 15 residues.

This chain joins TRBV5-1 and TRBJ2-1; TRBD2 agrees at 11 bases. This CDR3 contains 16 residues. V gave up 3 bases and J gave up 6 bases; unmatched junction bases: 8. CDR1 and CDR2 from the germline V gene are SGHRS and YFSETQ. For the CDR3, the DNA is TGCGCCAGCAGCTCGATAGGGCTAGCGGGGGGCAATGAGCAGTTCTTC. This sequence encodes CASSSIGLAGGNEQFF.

V gene TRBV12-1 combines with J gene TRBJ2-2; the DNA was not compared with TRBD2, the D call given in the table. TRBV12-1 is labeled a pseudogene. The CDR3 length is 15 residues. The CDR3 here is CASSFVSANTGELFF. The CDR3 DNA is TGTGCCAGCAGCTTTGTGTCGGCGAACACCGGGGAGCTGTTTTTT.